Sequencing of this T cell receptor beta chain was carried out in a study of cytomegalovirus exposure and HLA in healthy donors. Study conclusions and caveats: The classifier, whose performance was assessed in both the original and validation cohorts, reportedly diagnosed cytomegalovirus status with high specificity and sensitivity. TCR sequences were mostly rare, though some public TCRs occurred in many donors.

V lost 8 bases and J lost 3, with 7 bases in between. The germline CDR1 and CDR2 sequences are MNHNY and SVGAGI (reference sequence). The CDR3 has 11 residues. On this clone: As yet, its antigen is unknown.

Amplification used 60 Vbeta primers and 13 Jbeta primers. Profiled with immunoSEQ multiplex PCR; TCRdb holds only in-frame clones, not every one. The sample carries around 150,000 clones, 55% to 70% recorded once. Input material: PBMCs. The chain has TRBV6-6 and TRBJ1-1; D is unclear. The sequence was obtained from a woman in her fifties or sixties in good health and CMV-seropositive. DNA for the CDR3: TGTGCCAGCCTATACGACACTGAAGCTTTCTTT. This gives the protein CASLYDTEAFF.